A single sample is the source of the 22 T cell receptor beta chains below, sequenced in a study of T-cell reconstitution after alpha-beta-depleted transplantation in children. The authors prepared the TCRbeta library with unique molecular identifiers. TCRdb re-called the PCR reads through MiXCR, storing one row per CDR3 protein. The data show roughly 100,000 distinct CDR3 sequences, about 7.5% seen once. The source was PBMCs, collected before TCRalphabeta/CD19-depleted stem cell transplant. The receptors stem from a boy between 2 and 10 years old with acute lymphoblastic leukemia, due to receive a stem cell transplant.

The rearrangement uses TRBV20-1 and TRBJ1-2; D is possibly TRBD1 (5 bases). Trimming removed 3 bases from V and 7 bases from J, with 21 bases in between. The CDR3 runs to 15 residues. The germline gives CDR1 DFQATT, CDR2 SNEGSKA (reference sequence). The CDR3: CSARDPLMGRGGYTF. Here the CDR3 DNA reads TGCAGTGCTAGGGACCCCCTTATGGGAAGGGGTGGCTACACCTTC.

This clonotype was counted a few times. The rearrangement uses TRBV20-1 and TRBJ1-5, with TRBD1 as a possible D gene (6 bases). Germline V gene lookup returns CDR1 DFQATT and CDR2 SNEGSKA (reference sequence). V gave up 0 bases and J gave up 4 bases, with 13 bases separating them. The CDR3 runs 15 residues. The CDR3 region has the DNA TGCAGTGCTAGAGAAACAGGGTCGCGAAATCAGCCCCAGCATTTT. The encoded protein is CSARETGSRNQPQHF.

The chain links TRBV7-3 to TRBJ1-2; 7 bases align to TRBD1. Germline values: CDR1 SGHTA, CDR2 FQGTGA. V shed 5 bases, J shed 6 bases, and the junction held 6 bases outside the gene matches. The CDR3 loop spans 13 amino acids. The CDR3 DNA is TGTGCCAGCAGCCCGCTACAGGGGCATGGCTACACCTTC. This translates into CASSPLQGHGYTF. The entire variable domain, with the rest obtained from reference TRBV7-3 and TRBJ1-2, is as follows: GAGVSQTPSNKVTEKGKYVELRCDPISGHTALYWYRQSLGQGPEFLIYFQGTGAADDSGLPNDRFFAVRPEGSVSTLKIQRTERGDSAVYLCASSPLQGHGYTFGSGTRLTVV.

This clonotype was observed a handful of times. This sequence joins TRBV9 and TRBJ2-7; TRBD2 matches 8 bases. The CDR3 covers 16 residues. Germline CDR1 SGDLS, CDR2 YYNGEE. V lost 0 bases and J lost 3; bases outside the gene matches: 8. CDR3 protein: CASSVGWGSGVYEQYF. The CDR3 DNA reads TGTGCCAGCAGCGTAGGGTGGGGTAGCGGGGTCTACGAGCAGTACTTC.

This clonotype was recorded a few times. The chain couples TRBV20-1 to TRBJ2-5; D is ambiguous. The CDR3 runs 14 residues. Trimming removed 2 bases from V and 2 bases from J, with 12 bases in between. Germline CDR1 is DFQATT and CDR2 is SNEGSKA (reference sequence). The CDR3: CSARSFKSQETQYF. Written as DNA, the CDR3 is TGCAGTGCTAGATCATTCAAAAGTCAAGAGACCCAGTACTTC.

The sample holds many counts of this clonotype. The DNA for the CDR3 is TGTGCCAGCAGCCGGGGGAGAAACACTGAAGCTTTCTTT. Its translation: CASSRGRNTEAFF. This chain uses TRBV9 with TRBJ1-1; a possible D gene is TRBD1 (5 bases). Trimming removed 4 bases from V and 2 bases from J, with 9 bases in between. This CDR3 has 13 residues. From germline, CDR1 is SGDLS and CDR2 YYNGEE.

The J gene is TRBJ2-1, the V gene TRBV6-6; D gene unclear. Trimming removed 6 bases from V and 4 bases from J, with 10 bases in between. The CDR3 totals 13 residues. CDR1 is MNHNY, CDR2 SVGAGI, per germline (reference sequence). CDR3 residues: CASSPDKYNEQFF. In DNA, the CDR3 is TGTGCCAGCAGCCCAGACAAGTACAATGAGCAGTTCTTC.

This clonotype has only a few counts. Here the CDR3 DNA reads TGTGCCAGCAGTGAAAGGCAGTTGAGCTCCTACGAGCAGTACTTC. Its translation: CASSERQLSSYEQYF. The V call is TRBV2, the J call TRBJ2-7; no definite D call. Trimming removed 2 bases from V and 0 bases from J, with 11 bases in between. This CDR3 is 15 amino acids long. From germline, CDR1 is SNHLY and CDR2 FYNNEI. The full variable domain, in which reference TRBV2 and TRBJ2-7 provide the parts outside the CDR3, is EPEVTQTPSHQVTQMGQEVILRCVPISNHLYFYWYRQILGQKVEFLVSFYNNEISEKSEIFDDQFSVERPDGSNFTLKIRSTKLEDSAMYFCASSERQLSSYEQYFGPGTRLTVT.

The V call is TRBV7-2, the J call TRBJ1-5, with D possibly being TRBD1 (6 bases). The V gene's germline CDR1 is SGHTA and CDR2 FQGNSA. This CDR3 has 14 amino acids. Trimming cost V 6 bases and J 4 bases, with 13 bases left between them. The CDR3 protein is CASSGMGANQPQHF. CDR3 DNA: TGTGCCAGCAGTGGTATGGGGGCGAATCAGCCCCAGCATTTT.

This clonotype showed up many times. The J gene is TRBJ2-2, the V gene TRBV5-6; D may be TRBD2 (5 bases). V was pared by 0 bases and J by 5 bases, with 5 bases between. This CDR3 contains 13 residues. From germline, CDR1 is SGHDT and CDR2 YYEEEE. CDR3 coding DNA: TGTGCCAGCAGCTTGGCGGGGACCGGGGAGCTGTTTTTT. It translates to CASSLAGTGELFF.

This clonotype occurred many times. The CDR3 loop is CATSRLALYNEQFF. The CDR3 DNA sequence: TGTGCCACCAGTCGGCTAGCTCTTTACAATGAGCAGTTCTTC. This chain connects TRBV15 to TRBJ2-1, with D possibly TRBD2 on 5 matching bases. Trimming left V 6 bases short and J 4 bases short, with 13 bases between. Germline values: CDR1 LNHNV, CDR2 YYDKDF (reference sequence). The CDR3 is made up of 14 amino acids.

This clonotype came up many times. The chain links TRBV4-3 to TRBJ2-1; D is undetermined. The V gene lost 4 bases and the J gene lost 5 bases, with 18 bases spanning the gap. From germline, CDR1 is LGHNA and CDR2 YSLEER. The CDR3 extends over 16 amino acids. The CDR3 spells CASSLSPRPNDNEQFF. CDR3 sequence (DNA): TGCGCCAGCAGCCTTTCGCCGCGGCCCAACGACAATGAGCAGTTCTTC.

This clonotype has only a few counts. The genes are TRBV28 and TRBJ1-5; maybe TRBD1 (5 bases). The CDR3 totals 13 residues. Germline CDR1 reads MDHEN; CDR2 reads SYDVKM. The germline V and J ends were trimmed by 8 bases and 0 bases, with 8 bases remaining between them. CDR3 DNA: TGTGCCAGCCAACAGGATAGCAATCAGCCCCAGCATTTT. This sequence encodes CASQQDSNQPQHF.

This clonotype was counted between two and nine times. J is TRBJ1-4 and V is TRBV12-3 or TRBV12-4; D perhaps matches TRBD1 (5 bases). The CDR3 runs 14 residues. V dropped 6 bases and J dropped 4 bases, with 12 bases sitting between them. The CDR3 reads CASSLRQSNEKLFF. The CDR3 DNA sequence: TGTGCCAGCAGCCTCCGACAGAGTAATGAAAAACTGTTTTTT.

This clonotype has ten or more counts. This chain joins TRBV11-2 and TRBJ2-1; D possibly corresponds to TRBD2 (5 bases). The germline V and J ends were trimmed by 0 bases and 10 bases, with 7 bases remaining between them. The CDR3 length is 12 residues. Germline CDR1 and CDR2: SGHAT and FQNNGV. The CDR3 region is CASSLERVEQFF. DNA of the CDR3: TGTGCCAGCAGCTTAGAGCGGGTGGAGCAGTTCTTC.

This clonotype was detected many times. Here the CDR3 reads CASSLFSVTDTQYF. In DNA, the CDR3 is TGCGCCAGCAGCTTGTTTAGCGTTACAGATACGCAGTATTTT. The J gene is TRBJ2-3, the V gene TRBV5-1, with TRBD2 as a possible D gene (5 bases). The CDR3 has 14 residues. V shed 1 base and J shed 3 bases, with 9 bases lying between them. Looked up from germline, CDR1 is SGHRS and CDR2 is YFSETQ.

The V gene is TRBV3-1, the J gene TRBJ2-2, with D uncertain. V dropped 1 base and J dropped 1 base, with 7 bases sitting between them. The CDR3 is 15 amino acids. The germline V gene has CDR1 LGHDT and CDR2 YNNKEL (reference sequence). In nucleotides, the CDR3 is TGTGCCAGCAGCCAAGGCTCGGAGAACACCGGGGAGCTGTTTTTT. Amino acid sequence: CASSQGSENTGELFF. Complete variable domain (other parts from reference TRBV3-1 and TRBJ2-2): DTAVSQTPKYLVTQMGNDKSIKCEQNLGHDTMYWYKQDSKKFLKIMFSYNNKELIINETVPNRFSPKSPDKAHLNLHINSLELGDSAVYFCASSQGSENTGELFFGEGSRLTVL.

The chain carries TRBV12-3 or TRBV12-4 and TRBJ1-2; 9 bases fit TRBD1. The length of the CDR3 is 18 residues. V dropped 8 bases and J dropped 4; count of bases not matched to a gene: 20. Here the CDR3 DNA reads TGTGCCAGCTGTCCCCAAACAGGGGGCTTCTATACTAGCTATGGCTACACCTTC. It translates to CASCPQTGGFYTSYGYTF.

This chain joins TRBV11-3 and TRBJ2-3, with D unclear. This CDR3 contains 16 residues. Germline V lookup: CDR1 SGHNT, CDR2 YENEEA. V was clipped by 4 bases and J by 0 bases, with 14 bases between them. CDR3 bases: TGTGCCAGCAGCTCAAACTCACACCCAAGCACAGATACGCAGTATTTT. It translates to CASSSNSHPSTDTQYF.

This clonotype was observed a few times. This rearrangement joins TRBV20-1 to TRBJ2-7; 12 bases match TRBD2. From germline, CDR1 is DFQATT and CDR2 SNEGSKA (reference sequence). V was pared by 6 bases and J by 4 bases, with 7 bases of the junction left unmatched. This CDR3 is built from 14 residues. The CDR3 region is CSAPLAGGSYEQYF. In DNA, the CDR3 is TGCAGTGCGCCACTAGCGGGGGGATCTTACGAGCAGTACTTC.

The chain joins TRBV6-6 to TRBJ1-1; 7 nucleotides agree with TRBD1. The trim removed 4 bases at V and 9 bases at J, leaving 5 bases unmatched. The CDR3 sequence is 12 residues long. Germline CDR1 and CDR2: MNHNY and SVGAGI (reference sequence). CDR3 nucleotide sequence: TGTGCCAGCAGTTCAGGGGGGGCCCAAGCTTTCTTT. The encoded protein is CASSSGGAQAFF.

This clonotype has ten or more counts. The V call is TRBV7-9, the J call TRBJ1-1; 8 nucleotides line up with TRBD1. Germline values: CDR1 SEHNR, CDR2 FQNEAQ (reference sequence). The CDR3 extends over 14 amino acids. V dropped 4 bases and J dropped 3; count of bases not matched to a gene: 4. Here the CDR3 reads CASSSGTGHTEAFF. CDR3 bases: TGTGCCAGCAGCTCCGGGACAGGCCACACTGAAGCTTTCTTT.